Listed below are T cell receptor beta chains from one sample, sequenced in a study of radiotherapy plus CTLA-4 blockade in lung cancer. Libraries were prepared by immunoSEQ multiplex PCR; TCRdb keeps only in-frame clonotypes and omits some of them. The table includes roughly 100,000 clones, about 85% detected once. The material sequenced was peripheral blood, taken from a patient treated with radiotherapy plus ipilimumab. These receptors were collected from a human donor with non-small cell lung cancer that progressed on radiotherapy plus ipilimumab. Some clones in this sample may be carry-over from other donors' samples. The CDR3 runs from the conserved cysteine through the conserved F or W. The D gene is left open where the match is weak. Clone size is not always given. Where it is, it says once, few, many or a class for expanded clones.

len	j_gene	abundance	d_gene	v_gene	CDR3aa	CDR3nt
13	TRBJ2-1	NA	NA	TRBV19	CASSISKYNEQFF	TGTGCCAGTAGTATATCCAAATACAATGAGCAGTTCTTC
14	TRBJ2-5	NA	NA	TRBV4-2	CASSQGVGGETQYF	TGTGCCAGCAGCCAAGGAGTAGGGGGGGAGACCCAGTACTTC
16	TRBJ2-2	NA	NA	TRBV6-5	CASSYVRGAHTGELFF	TGTGCCAGCAGTTACGTGAGGGGGGCGCACACCGGGGAGCTGTTTTTT
16	TRBJ1-1	NA	NA	TRBV6-5	CASSYSLTVPNTEAFF	TGTGCCAGCAGTTACTCGTTGACAGTCCCGAACACTGAAGCTTTCTTT
15	TRBJ1-1	NA	NA	TRBV19	CASSFVGVMGTEAFF	TGTGCCAGTAGTTTTGTGGGGGTTATGGGCACTGAAGCTTTCTTT
15	TRBJ2-7	NA	TRBD2	TRBV5-1	CASSLAGGGAYEQYF	TGCGCCAGCAGCTTGGCTGGCGGGGGAGCCTACGAGCAGTACTTC
17	TRBJ1-2	NA	TRBD1	TRBV7-3	CASSLTGRLDRGYGYTF	TGTGCCAGCAGCTTAACGGGACGGTTGGACAGGGGCTATGGCTACACCTTC
14	TRBJ1-3	NA	NA	TRBV6-6	CTSSYYGTGNTIYF	TGTACCAGCAGTTACTACGGGACTGGAAACACCATATATTTT
15	TRBJ1-4	NA	NA	TRBV2	CASSEHQATNEKLFF	TGTGCCAGCAGTGAGCACCAGGCAACTAATGAAAAACTGTTTTTT
12	TRBJ1-2	NA	NA	TRBV28	CASSFAGYGYTF	TGTGCCAGCAGTTTTGCAGGGTATGGCTACACCTTC
12	TRBJ1-5	NA	NA	TRBV28	CASGLRGQPQHF	TGTGCCAGCGGTCTTAGGGGTCAGCCCCAGCATTTT
15	TRBJ2-3	NA	TRBD2	TRBV6-5	CASSTRGGLTDTQYF	TGTGCCAGCAGTACCCGGGGGGGCCTAACAGATACGCAGTATTTT
15	TRBJ1-5	NA	NA	TRBV19	CASSIVASRGQPQHF	TGTGCCAGTAGTATAGTGGCATCACGGGGTCAGCCCCAGCATTTT
15	TRBJ2-1	few	TRBD2	TRBV6-5	CASSPGTSGGVEQFF	TGTGCCAGCAGTCCCGGGACTAGCGGGGGGGTTGAGCAGTTCTTC
14	TRBJ1-5	NA	NA	TRBV15	CATSEGTNNQPQHF	TGTGCCACCAGCGAGGGTACTAACAATCAGCCCCAGCATTTT
13	TRBJ2-7	NA	NA	TRBV2	CASSDRRFCEQYF	TGTGCCAGCAGTGATAGGCGGTTCTGCGAGCAGTACTTC
16	TRBJ2-3	NA	NA	TRBV5-5	CASSLANQGGTDTQYF	TGTGCCAGCAGCTTGGCCAATCAGGGGGGTACAGATACGCAGTATTTT
12	TRBJ1-2	NA	NA	TRBV10-3	CAISEPPMGYTF	TGTGCCATCAGTGAGCCGCCGATGGGCTACACCTTC
16	TRBJ1-5	NA	TRBD1	TRBV7-2	CASSYLGQGVDQPQHF	TGTGCCAGCAGCTACCTGGGACAGGGGGTGGATCAGCCCCAGCATTTT
15	TRBJ1-5	NA	NA	TRBV6-5	CASRSGTGANQPQHF	TGTGCCAGCAGGTCCGGGACGGGGGCAAATCAGCCCCAGCATTTT
15	TRBJ2-7	NA	TRBD1	TRBV9	CASSVSGTGAYEQYF	TGTGCCAGCAGCGTCTCCGGGACAGGGGCCTACGAGCAGTACTTC
14	TRBJ2-7	few	NA	TRBV19	CASSLGGSSYEQYF	TGTGCCAGTAGTCTCGGGGGCAGCTCCTACGAGCAGTACTTC
15	TRBJ2-1	NA	TRBD2	TRBV7-7	CASSLLAGGQNEQFF	TGTGCTAGCAGCCTACTAGCGGGGGGGCAGAATGAGCAGTTCTTC
14	TRBJ2-1	NA	NA	TRBV12-5	CASGLGGTYNEQFF	TGTGCTAGTGGTTTGGGCGGAACCTACAATGAGCAGTTCTTC
16	TRBJ2-5	few	TRBD2	TRBV9	CASSVVAGAFGETQYF	TGTGCCAGCAGCGTAGTAGCGGGGGCGTTTGGGGAGACCCAGTACTTC
14	TRBJ2-5	once	NA	TRBV4-3	CASSQELAQETQYF	TGCGCCAGCAGCCAAGAACTAGCCCAAGAGACCCAGTACTTC
15	TRBJ2-7	NA	NA	TRBV7-9	CASSFGGARSYEQYF	TGTGCCAGCAGCTTCGGAGGGGCTCGTAGCTACGAGCAGTACTTC
15	TRBJ2-3	NA	NA	TRBV4-3	CASSHRDWSTDTQYF	TGCGCCAGCAGCCACCGGGACTGGAGCACAGATACGCAGTATTTT
14	TRBJ2-7	NA	NA	TRBV5-5	CASSLVEAPYEQYF	TGTGCCAGCAGCTTGGTGGAGGCCCCCTACGAGCAGTACTTC
16	TRBJ1-5	NA	NA	TRBV4-2	CASSQRARDGYQPQHF	TGTGCCAGCAGCCAACGAGCGAGGGACGGCTATCAGCCCCAGCATTTT
14	TRBJ2-3	NA	NA	TRBV5-1	CASSLQGSTDTQYF	TGCGCCAGCAGCTTGCAGGGAAGCACAGATACGCAGTATTTT
14	TRBJ1-5	NA	NA	TRBV28	CASSLPDRFQPQHF	TGTGCCAGCAGTTTACCAGACCGATTCCAGCCCCAGCATTTT
14	TRBJ2-5	once	TRBD1	TRBV2	CASSATGGLGTQYF	TGTGCCAGCAGTGCCACAGGGGGCTTGGGGACCCAGTACTTC
15	TRBJ1-1	NA	TRBD1	TRBV18	CASSLGQGGTTEAFF	TGTGCCAGCTCACTTGGACAGGGTGGGACCACTGAAGCTTTCTTT
16	TRBJ1-1	NA	NA	TRBV4-3	CASSQDRRQSNTEAFF	TGCGCCAGCAGCCAAGATCGGCGGCAGTCTAACACTGAAGCTTTCTTT
14	TRBJ2-7	NA	NA	TRBV7-3	CASSFGGWDNEQYF	TGTGCCAGCAGCTTCGGAGGGTGGGATAACGAGCAGTACTTC
17	TRBJ1-4	NA	NA	TRBV18	CASSPQQGAATNEKLFF	TGTGCCAGCTCACCACAGCAGGGAGCAGCAACTAATGAAAAACTGTTTTTT